Following are 18 T cell receptor beta chains from one sample sequenced in a study of T cells expressing NK-cell markers. Reanalyzing the 5' RACE reads, TCRdb keeps one entry per CDR3 protein, without DNA. The table lists some 410,000 distinct CDR3 sequences. The specimen was blood T cells: a sorted CD56 or NKG2C T cell subset, CD4+ or CD8+ T cells, or bulk PBMC T cells (not recorded which). The source is a woman aged 18 to 75 in good health.

The chain joins TRBV11-2 to TRBJ2-7; TCRdb gives TRBD2 as the D gene, but with no DNA this cannot be confirmed. The germline gives CDR1 SGHAT, CDR2 FQNNGV. This CDR3 region has 17 residues. CDR3 sequence: CASSLEGWGEGSYEQYF. Together with reference TRBV11-2 and TRBJ2-7, the CDR3 gives the full variable domain: EAGVAQSPRYKIIEKRQSVAFWCNPISGHATLYWYQQILGQGPKLLIQFQNNGVVDDSQLPKDRFSAERLKGVDSTLKIQPAKLEDSAVYLCASSLEGWGEGSYEQYFGPGTRLTVT.

V is TRBV5-1 and J is TRBJ2-1; TCRdb gives TRBD1 as the D gene, but with no DNA this cannot be confirmed. The CDR3 runs to 16 residues. Per germline, CDR1 SGHRS and CDR2 YFSETQ. The CDR3 protein is CASRPDPGGGYTEQFF.

CDR3 residues: CASSFKQSTTGELFF. The J gene is TRBJ2-2, the V gene TRBV7-6. The CDR3 is made up of 15 amino acids. Germline-derived CDR1 and CDR2 are SGHVS and FNYEAQ.

The chain couples TRBV6-2 or TRBV6-3 to TRBJ2-3; the TRBD1 assignment by TCRdb is unverifiable without DNA. Germline CDR1 and CDR2: MNHEY and SVGEGT. CDR3 length: 20 residues. CDR3 sequence reads: CASSYSNGLRVAGSPDTQYF.

The CDR3 sequence: CASSLDLGGRNTEAFF. The chain links TRBV7-9 to TRBJ1-1; the TRBD1 assignment by TCRdb is unverifiable without DNA. Germline V gives CDR1 SEHNR, CDR2 FQNEAQ (reference sequence). This CDR3 contains 16 residues.

The chain joins TRBV6-2 or TRBV6-3 to TRBJ1-6; the TRBD1 assignment by TCRdb is unverifiable without DNA. Per germline, CDR1 MNHEY and CDR2 SVGEGT. This CDR3 comprises 17 residues. The CDR3 spells CASRRPGTGLANSPLHF.

This chain uses TRBV5-1 with TRBJ2-2. In germline, CDR1 is SGHRS, CDR2 YFSETQ. The CDR3 spans 15 residues. Here the CDR3 reads CASSLVGPYTGELFF.

V usage is TRBV5-1 and J usage is TRBJ2-1. This CDR3 contains 13 residues. The V gene's germline CDR1 is SGHRS and CDR2 YFSETQ. CDR3 region: CASSLSVGYEQFF.

V usage is TRBV12-3 or TRBV12-4 and J usage is TRBJ2-1. The CDR3 totals 12 residues. The CDR3 spells CASSPLDFEQFF.

This rearrangement joins TRBV25-1 to TRBJ2-1; checking the TCRdb D call of TRBD1 is not possible without DNA. Germline V CDR1 and CDR2: MGHDK, SYGVNS. This CDR3 has 14 amino acids. The CDR3 protein is CASTGLGSYNEQFF.

The chain uses TRBV19 and TRBJ1-1; TCRdb's D gene call, TRBD1, goes unchecked for lack of DNA. Per germline, CDR1 LNHDA and CDR2 SQIVND (reference sequence). The CDR3 has 15 amino acids. The CDR3: CASRTGTGLNTEAFF.

The rearrangement links TRBV25-1 to TRBJ2-3; TCRdb lists TRBD2, though no DNA is available to test this call. Germline CDR1 and CDR2: MGHDK and SYGVNS. The CDR3 is 16 amino acids. The CDR3 loop is CASSLPGLTGADTQYF.

The chain uses TRBV5-6 and TRBJ1-2. CDR1 SGHDT and CDR2 YYEEEE come from the germline V gene. The CDR3 contains 14 residues. Here the CDR3 reads CASSLNLLNYGYTF.

The J gene is TRBJ2-6, the V gene TRBV9; TCRdb calls TRBD1, which cannot be checked without DNA. CDR1 and CDR2 (germline): SGDLS, YYNGEE. The CDR3 is 13 residues long. CDR3 amino acids: CASSGTGRFVLTF.

The chain recombines TRBV11-2 with TRBJ2-1; TCRdb calls TRBD2, which cannot be checked without DNA. This CDR3 contains 13 residues. Germline CDR1 and CDR2: SGHAT and FQNNGV. The CDR3 reads CASSLVGGRNAFF.

This chain links TRBV5-1 with TRBJ2-1; TCRdb returns TRBD2, unconfirmable since there is no DNA. In germline, CDR1 is SGHRS, CDR2 YFSETQ. The CDR3 is made up of 18 amino acids. This chain's CDR3 is CASSLLPTGTSGNNEQFF.

This chain connects TRBV6-5 to TRBJ1-1; the TCRdb D gene call, TRBD1, has no DNA to confirm it. The CDR3 loop spans 14 amino acids. Germline values: CDR1 MNHEY, CDR2 SVGAGI. The CDR3 sequence: CASSYGQGSTEAFF.

The chain recombines TRBV15 with TRBJ2-2. This CDR3 region has 15 residues. In germline, CDR1 is LNHNV, CDR2 YYDKDF (reference sequence). CDR3 residues: CATSRTLTNTGELFF. Filled out from reference TRBV15 and TRBJ2-2, the complete variable domain reads DAMVIQNPRYQVTQFGKPVTLSCSQTLNHNVMYWYQQKSSQAPKLLFHYYDKDFNNEADTPDNFQSRRPNTSFCFLDIRSPGLGDTAMYLCATSRTLTNTGELFFGEGSRLTVL.